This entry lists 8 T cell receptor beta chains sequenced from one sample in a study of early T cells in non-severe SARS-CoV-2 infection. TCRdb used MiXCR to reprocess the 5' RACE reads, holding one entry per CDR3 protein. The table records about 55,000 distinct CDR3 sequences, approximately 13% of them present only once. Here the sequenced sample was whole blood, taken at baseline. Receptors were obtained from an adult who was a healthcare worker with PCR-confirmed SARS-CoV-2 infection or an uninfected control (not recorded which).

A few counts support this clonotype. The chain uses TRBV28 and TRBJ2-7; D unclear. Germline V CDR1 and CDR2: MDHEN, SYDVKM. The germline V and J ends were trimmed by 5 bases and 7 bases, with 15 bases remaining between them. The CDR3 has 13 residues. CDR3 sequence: CASSRAPNGEQYF. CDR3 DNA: TGTGCCAGCAGTCGGGCCCCAAACGGGGAGCAGTACTTC.

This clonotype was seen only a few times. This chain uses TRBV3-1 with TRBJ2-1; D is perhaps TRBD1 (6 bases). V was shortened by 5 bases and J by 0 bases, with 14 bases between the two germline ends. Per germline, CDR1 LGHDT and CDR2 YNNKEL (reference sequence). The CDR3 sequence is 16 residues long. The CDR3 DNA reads TGTGCCAGCAGCTTCCGGACAGCAAGCTCCTACAATGAGCAGTTCTTC. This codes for CASSFRTASSYNEQFF.

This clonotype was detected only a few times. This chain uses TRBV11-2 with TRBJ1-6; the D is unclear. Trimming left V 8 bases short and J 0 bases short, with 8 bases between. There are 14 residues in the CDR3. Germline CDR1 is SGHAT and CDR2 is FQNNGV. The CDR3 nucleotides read TGTGCCAGCCCTCCGCACTCCTATAATTCACCCCTCCACTTT. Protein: CASPPHSYNSPLHF.

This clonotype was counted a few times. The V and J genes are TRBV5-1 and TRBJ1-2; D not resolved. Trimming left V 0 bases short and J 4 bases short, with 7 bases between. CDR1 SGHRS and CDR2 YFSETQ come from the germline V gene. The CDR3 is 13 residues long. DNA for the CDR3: TGCGCCAGCAGCTTGGGCGCCACCTATGGCTACACCTTC. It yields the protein CASSLGATYGYTF.

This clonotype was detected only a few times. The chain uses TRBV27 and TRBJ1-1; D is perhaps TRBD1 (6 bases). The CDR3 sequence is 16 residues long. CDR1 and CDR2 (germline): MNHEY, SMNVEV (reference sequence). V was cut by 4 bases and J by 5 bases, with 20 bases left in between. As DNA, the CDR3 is TGTGCCAGCAGTTCTTTGGGGGCCGTAAGGTGGACTGAAGCTTTCTTT. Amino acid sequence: CASSSLGAVRWTEAFF.

The CDR3 spells CSVGGSEGTPEAFF. CDR3 DNA: TGCAGCGTTGGAGGCTCGGAGGGTACTCCTGAAGCTTTCTTT. The chain has TRBV29-1 and TRBJ1-1; D is ambiguous. V lost 4 bases to trimming and J lost 6 bases, with 18 bases between them. Germline CDR1 is SQVTM and CDR2 is ANQGSEA. The CDR3 is 14 residues long.

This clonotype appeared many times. The CDR3 reads CASSSLVTSLVPDTQYF. CDR3 nucleotide sequence: TGTGCCAGCAGCTCACTGGTGACTAGCCTCGTCCCAGATACGCAGTATTTT. The gene calls are TRBV7-6 and TRBJ2-3; 7 bases match TRBD2. In germline, CDR1 is SGHVS, CDR2 FNYEAQ. The V and J ends lost 4 bases and 4 bases, in that order; junction bases with no gene match: 14. This CDR3 spans 17 amino acids. Based on the CDR3 plus reference TRBV7-6 and TRBJ2-3, the full variable domain is GAGVSQSPRYKVTKRGQDVALRCDPISGHVSLYWYRQALGQGPEFLTYFNYEAQQDKSGLPNDRFSAERPEGSISTLTIQRTEQRDSAMYRCASSSLVTSLVPDTQYFGPGTRLTVL.

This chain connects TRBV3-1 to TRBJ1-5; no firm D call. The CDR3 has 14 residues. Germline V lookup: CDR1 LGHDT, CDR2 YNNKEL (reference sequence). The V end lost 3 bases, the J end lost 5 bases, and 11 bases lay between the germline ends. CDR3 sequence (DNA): TGTGCCAGCAGCCAGGATTTACAGTATCAGCCCCAGCATTTT. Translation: CASSQDLQYQPQHF.